Sequencing of this TCR beta chain was carried out in a study of cytotoxic CD8 clonotypes in ibrutinib-treated CLL. Across the study: After median approximately 74 months, approximately 14 stayed in remission, about twelve progressed; responses about 24 partial, 2 complete.

Sequencing sought depths of 1 in 200,000 to 1 in 1 million T cells. Method: immunoSEQ multiplex PCR; TCRdb's copy keeps in-frame clones and lacks some. The sample has more than 85,000 clones; approximately 80% are singletons. Study-level results: Patients had baseline clonality above age-matched healthy donors, and this clonality moved with circulating CD8+ T-cell counts. Shared public clonotypes were rare, and on treatment they either got smaller or stayed the same.

As concerns this clone: Antigen specificity is unknown.

Germline V gene data show CDR1 as SGHRS and CDR2 as YFSETQ. J was trimmed by 7 bases and V by 5 bases; bases with no gene match: 5. This CDR3 is 12 amino acids long. The starting material was PBMCs, obtained after 12 months of ibrutinib treatment. This receptor was taken from a human donor with chronic lymphocytic leukemia. The J gene is TRBJ2-7, the V gene TRBV5-1; 8 bases line up with TRBD1. The CDR3 region is CASRDRAEEQYF. The CDR3 nucleotides are TGCGCCAGCAGGGACAGGGCCGAGGAGCAGTACTTC. Looking up the rest from reference TRBV5-1 and TRBJ2-7 gives the full variable domain: KAGVTQTPRYLIKTRGQQVTLSCSPISGHRSVSWYQQTPGQGLQFLFEYFSETQRNKGNFPGRFSGRQFSNSRSEMNVSTLELGDSALYLCASRDRAEEQYFGPGTRLTVT.